The 31 T cell receptor beta chains below were found in one sample sequenced in a study of human T cells and chemical hapten exposure. The time point denotes: pre-sensitization, week 0. Stated treatment: therapeutic diphenylcyclopropenone sensitization with weekly scalp DPC. Someone pulled total RNA out of unfractionated whole blood. One entry per CDR3 protein, called by TCRdb with MiXCR from the RACE reads. The sample holds fewer than 45,000 distinct CDR3 sequences, around 12% seen once. The sequenced sample was whole blood, obtained in connection with sensitization to the hapten diphenylcyclopropenone (DPC). The receptors were gathered from a woman between 35 and 50 years old with alopecia areata. Some clones in this sample may be carry-over from other donors' samples.

The sample holds many counts of this clonotype. The chain's CDR3 is CSVDGAGGETQYF. The CDR3, as DNA: TGCAGCGTTGATGGAGCGGGAGGGGAGACCCAGTACTTC. The chain is built from TRBV29-1 and TRBJ2-5; 10 positions agree with TRBD2. The CDR3 is 13 residues long. J lost 5 bases, V lost 3 bases, and 3 bases had no gene match. Germline CDR1 SQVTM, CDR2 ANQGSEA.

A remark on this clonotype: Given a much more abundant clone one base away, this may be a read error. V is TRBV10-3 and J is TRBJ2-1; the D is unclear. The germline CDR1 and CDR2 sequences are ENHRY and SYGVKD. Deletions cut 10 bases from V and 7 bases from J, with 11 bases between. This CDR3 comprises 11 residues. CDR3 in amino acids: CATSTRNEQFF. The CDR3 DNA is TGTGCCACCTCTACAAGGAATGAGCAGTTCTTC.

This clonotype occurred many times. V and J are TRBV3-1 and TRBJ2-1; TRBD2 matches at 16 bases. Germline CDR1 is LGHDT and CDR2 is YNNKEL (reference sequence). V shed 0 bases and J 7 bases; nucleotides not matched to a gene: 3. This CDR3 contains 17 residues. CDR3 bases: TGTGCCAGCAGCCAAGATGGGACTAGCGGGAGGGGGAATGAGCAGTTCTTC. Protein product: CASSQDGTSGRGNEQFF.

This clonotype was detected many times. V is TRBV11-3 and J is TRBJ2-5; D may be TRBD1 (5 bases). V was cut by 5 bases and J by 2 bases, with 9 bases left in between. Germline V gene data show CDR1 as SGHNT and CDR2 as YENEEA. The CDR3 extends over 13 amino acids. CDR3 sequence: CASSVDSQETQYF. CDR3 DNA: TGTGCCAGCAGCGTCGACAGTCAAGAGACCCAGTACTTC.

The chain couples TRBV28 to TRBJ2-7, with D uncertain. The V end lost 6 bases, the J end lost 4 bases, and 10 bases lay between the germline ends. The CDR3 runs 12 residues. Germline V gene data show CDR1 as MDHEN and CDR2 as SYDVKM. Here the CDR3 reads CASSLQLYEQYF. The CDR3 DNA follows: TGTGCCAGCAGCCTACAGCTATACGAGCAGTACTTC.

The chain is built from TRBV7-9 and TRBJ2-1; D not certain. The germline gives CDR1 SEHNR, CDR2 FQNEAQ (reference sequence). Trimming shortened V by 5 bases and J by 6 bases, and 14 bases separated the two germline ends. The CDR3 length is 14 residues. The CDR3, as DNA: TGTGCCAGCAGCCTTCATTTGGTCCGCAATGAGCAGTTCTTC. This sequence encodes CASSLHLVRNEQFF.

This chain connects TRBV28 to TRBJ2-7, with TRBD1 as a possible D gene (5 bases). The CDR3 totals 12 residues. The V end was cut by 8 bases, the J end by 6 bases, with 14 bases between. Germline V CDR1 and CDR2: MDHEN, SYDVKM. The chain's CDR3 is CASCREWSEQYF. The CDR3 region has the DNA TGTGCCAGCTGCAGGGAATGGTCCGAGCAGTACTTC.

The sample holds many counts of this clonotype. The chain has TRBV28 and TRBJ2-4, with 8 bases that match TRBD1. Germline assignment: CDR1 MDHEN and CDR2 SYDVKM. The CDR3 spans 17 residues. The V gene end was trimmed by 4 bases and the J gene end by 0 bases; junction bases not matched to a gene: 8. The CDR3 here is CASSSPRQGLAKNIQYF. CDR3 nucleotides: TGTGCCAGCAGTTCCCCCCGACAGGGGCTAGCCAAAAACATTCAGTACTTC.

The chain has TRBV2 and TRBJ2-3; D ambiguous. CDR3 length: 13 amino acids. V was clipped by 5 bases and J by 2 bases, with 8 bases between them. CDR1 and CDR2 from the germline V gene are SNHLY and FYNNEI. Here the CDR3 reads CASSPPFTDTQYF. The CDR3 DNA reads as TGTGCCAGCAGTCCCCCATTCACAGATACGCAGTATTTT.

This clonotype was seen only a few times. The V gene is TRBV11-3, the J gene TRBJ2-7; a weak D match, TRBD1 (5 bases). Germline V gives CDR1 SGHNT, CDR2 YENEEA. This CDR3 region has 15 residues. V gave up 5 bases and J gave up 0 bases, with 14 bases separating them. The CDR3 sequence: CASSPHGARSYEQYF. For the CDR3, the DNA is TGTGCCAGCAGCCCCCATGGGGCGCGCTCCTACGAGCAGTACTTC.

This clonotype was seen many times. This rearrangement joins TRBV3-1 to TRBJ1-5; 8 bases are shared with TRBD1. J was trimmed by 9 bases and V by 1 base; bases with no gene match: 5. Germline CDR1 and CDR2: LGHDT and YNNKEL (reference sequence). This CDR3 has 14 residues. CDR3 sequence (DNA): TGTGCCAGCAGCCAAGGACAGGGGAGAGGGCCCCAGCATTTT. Translation: CASSQGQGRGPQHF.

V gene TRBV28 combines with J gene TRBJ2-7; D is possibly TRBD1 (5 bases). The CDR3 is 13 amino acids. Germline V gene data show CDR1 as MDHEN and CDR2 as SYDVKM. V was pared by 5 bases and J by 2 bases, with 10 bases between. The CDR3: CASSPGHTYEQYF. The CDR3 coding sequence is TGTGCCAGCAGTCCCGGACATACCTACGAGCAGTACTTC.

This chain joins TRBV6-5 and TRBJ2-7, with TRBD1 as a possible D gene (5 bases). V gave up 7 bases and J gave up 5 bases, with 18 bases separating them. Germline V CDR1 and CDR2: MNHEY, SVGAGI. This CDR3 has 14 residues. The CDR3 nucleotides are TGTGCCAGCACCCCCCAAGGGGCAGGAAACGAGCAGTACTTC. This sequence encodes CASTPQGAGNEQYF.

This clonotype was counted at least ten times. The chain is built from TRBV28 and TRBJ2-4; possibly TRBD1 or TRBD2 for D (6 bases each). Per the germline V gene, CDR1 is MDHEN and CDR2 is SYDVKM. V lost 4 bases and J 10 bases, leaving 23 bases between the germline ends. This CDR3 has 16 amino acids. CDR3 nucleotide sequence: TGTGCCAGCAGTTGGGCCCCCCCGGGACATCGGGGGATTCAGTACTTC. This sequence encodes CASSWAPPGHRGIQYF.

This clonotype showed up many times. The chain has TRBV5-1 and TRBJ2-1; TRBD2 matches 13 bases. Germline V gene data show CDR1 as SGHRS and CDR2 as YFSETQ. V shed 0 bases, J shed 7 bases, and the junction held 1 base outside the gene matches. CDR3 length: 15 residues. The CDR3 loop is CASSLATSGRNEQFF. The CDR3 nucleotides are TGCGCCAGCAGCTTGGCGACTAGCGGGAGGAATGAGCAGTTCTTC.

The CDR3: CASSPLASGRYEQYF. DNA for the CDR3: TGTGCCAGCTCACCATTGGCTAGCGGGCGCTACGAGCAGTACTTC. The chain joins TRBV18 to TRBJ2-7; TRBD2 aligns across 8 bases. The CDR3 covers 15 residues. Germline values: CDR1 KGHSH, CDR2 LQKENI. Trimming cost V 2 bases and J 3 bases; bases outside gene matches: 6.

This CDR3 reads CASRTGGPDTQYF. In DNA, the CDR3 is TGTGCCAGCAGGACAGGGGGCCCAGATACGCAGTATTTT. The V gene is TRBV27, the J gene TRBJ2-3, with 10 bases that match TRBD1. Germline V gene data show CDR1 as MNHEY and CDR2 as SMNVEV (reference sequence). With 6 bases clipped from V and 4 bases from J, the junction kept 1 base outside the gene matches. This CDR3 region has 13 residues.

The chain employs TRBV5-1 and TRBJ1-1; tentative D call: TRBD1 (6 bases). V was shortened by 3 bases and J by 6 bases, with 21 bases between the two germline ends. This CDR3 contains 16 residues. The germline gives CDR1 SGHRS, CDR2 YFSETQ. CDR3 DNA sequence: TGCGCCAGCAGCTCCGGGACAACCGCTTTTCGCCCTGAAGCTTTCTTT. Its protein is CASSSGTTAFRPEAFF.

The genes are TRBV20-1 and TRBJ1-2; no clear D gene. The CDR3 extends over 15 amino acids. Trimming took 3 bases from V and 2 from J, leaving 16 bases between them. Germline lookup yields CDR1 DFQATT and CDR2 SNEGSKA (reference sequence). DNA of the CDR3: TGCAGTGCTAGGGGTCCGACATCCTTCAACTATGGCTACACCTTC. Translated, it gives CSARGPTSFNYGYTF.

This clonotype was seen repeatedly, ten times or more. This sequence joins TRBV18 and TRBJ1-4, with 7 bases lining up with TRBD1. The CDR3 covers 15 residues. The ends lost 0 bases at V and 6 bases at J; junction bases unmatched: 4. CDR1 and CDR2 from the germline V gene are KGHSH and LQKENI. The chain's CDR3 is CASSPPGTDYEKLFF. DNA of the CDR3: TGTGCCAGCTCACCACCCGGGACAGATTATGAAAAACTGTTTTTT. Based on the CDR3 plus reference TRBV18 and TRBJ1-4, the full variable domain is NAGVMQNPRHLVRRRGQEARLRCSPMKGHSHVYWYRQLPEEGLKFMVYLQKENIIDESGMPKERFSAEFPKEGPSILRIQQVVRGDSAAYFCASSPPGTDYEKLFFGSGTQLSVL.

This clonotype was picked up a small number of times. The chain uses TRBV3-1 and TRBJ2-5, with D perhaps TRBD1 (6 bases). Per the germline V gene, CDR1 is LGHDT and CDR2 is YNNKEL (reference sequence). The V end was cut by 5 bases, the J end by 5 bases, with 6 bases between. The CDR3 totals 11 residues. CDR3 in DNA: TGTGCCAGCAGCACAGGGGAGACCCAGTACTTC. Translated: CASSTGETQYF.

This clonotype was observed many times. The chain uses TRBV5-1 and TRBJ1-1; tentatively, D is TRBD1 (5 bases). Germline CDR1 reads SGHRS; CDR2 reads YFSETQ. The V end was cut by 2 bases, the J end by 5 bases, with 13 bases between. This CDR3 is built from 14 residues. CDR3 nucleotides: TGCGCCAGCAGCTTCCAGGGCGAAACTACTGAAGCTTTCTTT. Its protein product is CASSFQGETTEAFF. The full variable domain, with the rest looked up from reference TRBV5-1 and TRBJ1-1, is KAGVTQTPRYLIKTRGQQVTLSCSPISGHRSVSWYQQTPGQGLQFLFEYFSETQRNKGNFPGRFSGRQFSNSRSEMNVSTLELGDSALYLCASSFQGETTEAFFGQGTRLTVV.

In its sample, this clonotype was seen many times. The junction differs from germline at one of its ends, possibly a read error. The rearrangement uses TRBV7-7 and TRBJ2-1, with TRBD1 matching 7 bases. The CDR3 totals 15 residues. CDR1 and CDR2 from the germline V gene are SSHAT and FNYEAQ (reference sequence). CDR3 region: CASSLEQGAYNEQFF. CDR3 nucleotide sequence: TGTGCTAGCAGCTTAGAGCAGGGGGCCTACAATGAGCAGTTCTTC.

The gene calls are TRBV28 and TRBJ2-1; D gene ambiguous. The CDR3 totals 12 residues. Trimming left V 2 bases short and J 6 bases short, with 5 bases between. Germline V gives CDR1 MDHEN, CDR2 SYDVKM. CDR3 DNA: TGTGCCAGCAGTTTAGTTCCCAATGAGCAGTTCTTC. Its translation: CASSLVPNEQFF.

The chain carries TRBV5-5 and TRBJ2-3; D is tentatively TRBD1 or TRBD2 (5 bases each). The germline V gene encodes CDR1 SGHKS and CDR2 YYEKEE (reference sequence). V was shortened by 2 bases and J by 3 bases, with 13 bases between the two germline ends. This CDR3 has 15 residues. CDR3 in DNA: TGTGCCAGCAGCTTACAAAGGGGACGGACAGATACGCAGTATTTT. Translation: CASSLQRGRTDTQYF.

The sample holds many counts of this clonotype. The chain is built from TRBV2 and TRBJ2-5, with D possibly TRBD1 on 6 matching bases. The CDR3 runs to 14 residues. Deletions cut 7 bases from V and 1 base from J, with 13 bases between. Germline values: CDR1 SNHLY, CDR2 FYNNEI. The CDR3 coding sequence is TGTGCCAGCATCTTTGACAGGCTCCAAGAGACCCAGTACTTC. It yields the protein CASIFDRLQETQYF.

The V call is TRBV6-2 or TRBV6-3, the J call TRBJ2-5, with D perhaps matching TRBD1 (5 bases). CDR1 and CDR2 (germline): MNHEY, SVGEGT. CDR3 length: 12 amino acids. V shed 7 bases and J shed 4 bases, with 10 bases lying between them. The CDR3 region is CASNTQGETQYF. CDR3 DNA sequence: TGTGCCAGCAACACCCAGGGAGAGACCCAGTACTTC.

A few counts support this clonotype. The chain recombines TRBV20-1 with TRBJ2-5; a weak D match, TRBD2 (5 bases). The CDR3 loop spans 13 amino acids. V lost 4 bases and J 5 bases, leaving 14 bases between the germline ends. Per germline, CDR1 DFQATT and CDR2 SNEGSKA (reference sequence). In nucleotides, the CDR3 is TGCAGTGCTATTCAAGGAGGCGATGAGACCCAGTACTTC. Its protein product is CSAIQGGDETQYF.

This clonotype showed up just a few times. The chain employs TRBV2 and TRBJ1-2; unclear D gene. V lost 1 base, J lost 2 bases, and 8 bases lay in between. CDR1 and CDR2 (germline): SNHLY, FYNNEI. The CDR3 length is 14 residues. CDR3 residues: CASSEETENYGYTF. The CDR3 coding sequence is TGTGCCAGCAGTGAAGAGACGGAGAACTATGGCTACACCTTC.

The rearrangement joins TRBV13 to TRBJ2-3; TRBD1 matches 8 bases. CDR1 PRHDT and CDR2 FYEKMQ come from the germline V gene (reference sequence). V dropped 5 bases and J dropped 2; count of bases not matched to a gene: 9. This CDR3 has 16 residues. The CDR3 bases are TGTGCCAGCAGCCTCGCGGGACAGGAGATCACAGATACGCAGTATTTT. Residues: CASSLAGQEITDTQYF. Full variable domain (outside the CDR3, taken from reference TRBV13 and TRBJ2-3): AAGVIQSPRHLIKEKRETATLKCYPIPRHDTVYWYQQGPGQDPQFLISFYEKMQSDKGSIPDRFSAQQFSDYHSELNMSSLELGDSALYFCASSLAGQEITDTQYFGPGTRLTVL.

Only a few counts were recorded for this clonotype. This chain uses TRBV20-1 with TRBJ1-5, with 11 bases lining up with TRBD1. The CDR3 covers 14 residues. Germline V gene lookup returns CDR1 DFQATT and CDR2 SNEGSKA (reference sequence). V lost 0 bases to trimming and J lost 10 bases; unmatched junction nucleotides: 5. CDR3 protein: CSAREGQGVRPQHF. In nucleotides, the CDR3 is TGCAGTGCTAGAGAGGGACAGGGGGTAAGACCCCAGCATTTT.